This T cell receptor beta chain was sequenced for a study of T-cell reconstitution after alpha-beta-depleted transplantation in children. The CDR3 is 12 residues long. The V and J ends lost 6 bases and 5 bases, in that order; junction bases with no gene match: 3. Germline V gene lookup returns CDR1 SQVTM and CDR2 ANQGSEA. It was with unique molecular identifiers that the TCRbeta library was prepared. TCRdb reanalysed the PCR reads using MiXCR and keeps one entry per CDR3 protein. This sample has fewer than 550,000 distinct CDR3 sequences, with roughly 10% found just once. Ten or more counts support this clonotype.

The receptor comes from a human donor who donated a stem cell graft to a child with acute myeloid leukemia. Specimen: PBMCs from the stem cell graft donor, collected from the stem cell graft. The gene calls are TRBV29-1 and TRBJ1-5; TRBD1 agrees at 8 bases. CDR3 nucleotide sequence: TGCAGCGTCCAACAGGGGGATCAGCCCCAGCATTTT. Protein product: CSVQQGDQPQHF.